The rows below give T cell receptor beta chains drawn from one sample of a study of T-cell memory formation after mild COVID-19. MiXCR was run by TCRdb on the 5' RACE reads, yielding one entry per CDR3 protein. The sample has around 200,000 distinct CDR3 sequences; roughly 18% are singletons. Sample: PBMCs or a T cell subset sorted from them (not recorded which). The receptors come from a man aged 18 to 29 who had mild COVID-19 (a few samples of this study predate the infection). Cell type and time point are not known. Both conserved end residues are part of each CDR3. The D gene is left open where the match is weak. Clone size is stated in some rows and not others, as once, few, many or a class when expanded.

abundance	v_gene	d_gene	len	j_gene	CDR3aa	CDR3nt
many	TRBV6-5	NA	14	TRBJ2-3	CASSYSASTDTQYF	TGTGCCAGCAGTTACTCGGCTAGCACAGATACGCAGTATTTT
few	TRBV7-2	TRBD1	14	TRBJ2-3	CASSMGQGVDTQYF	TGTGCCAGCAGCATGGGACAGGGGGTAGATACGCAGTATTTT
NA	TRBV7-3	NA	13	TRBJ1-1	CASSSGRETEAFF	TGTGCCAGCAGTTCTGGACGAGAGACTGAAGCTTTCTTT
few	TRBV6-2/TRBV6-3	NA	14	TRBJ1-5	CASSYSNPNQPQHF	TGTGCCAGCAGTTACTCTAACCCGAATCAGCCCCAGCATTTT
NA	TRBV2	TRBD2	15	TRBJ2-7	CASSGTSGAPYEQYF	TGTGCCAGCAGCGGGACTAGCGGGGCCCCCTACGAGCAGTACTTC
NA	TRBV7-6	NA	16	TRBJ1-1	CASSPLGGGFVTEAFF	TGTGCCAGCAGCCCCCTCGGAGGAGGGTTCGTCACTGAAGCTTTCTTT
few	TRBV12-3/TRBV12-4	NA	13	TRBJ2-4	CASSFSWKNIQYF	TGTGCCAGCAGTTTTAGTTGGAAAAACATTCAGTACTTC
NA	TRBV25-1	NA	13	TRBJ2-7	CASSERTVRKQYF	TGTGCCAGCAGTGAACGGACAGTACGAAAGCAGTACTTC
once	TRBV28	NA	15	TRBJ1-4	CASSSPFGQSEKLFF	TGTGCCAGCAGTTCACCCTTTGGGCAGAGTGAAAAACTGTTTTTT
many	TRBV5-1	TRBD1	16	TRBJ1-1	CASSLADPGQGAEAFF	TGCGCCAGCAGCTTGGCGGACCCGGGACAGGGCGCTGAAGCTTTCTTT
few	TRBV3-1	NA	14	TRBJ1-4	CASSRQTTNEKLFF	TGTGCCAGCAGCCGTCAGACAACTAATGAAAAACTGTTTTTT
many	TRBV4-1	TRBD2	18	TRBJ2-3	CASSQLPGLASTTDTQYF	TGCGCCAGCAGCCAACTTCCGGGACTAGCATCCACCACAGATACGCAGTATTTT
NA	TRBV5-6	NA	12	TRBJ2-7	CASSLGNYEQYF	TGTGCCAGCAGCTTAGGGAACTACGAGCAGTACTTC
NA	TRBV20-1	TRBD2	12	TRBJ2-4	CSAKAGGDIQYF	TGCAGTGCTAAGGCTGGGGGGGACATTCAGTACTTC
few	TRBV9	TRBD1	14	TRBJ1-2	CASSAGTGYRGYTF	TGTGCCAGCAGCGCCGGGACAGGGTATCGAGGCTACACCTTC
NA	TRBV11-2	NA	13	TRBJ1-2	CASSSPLNYGYTF	TGTGCCAGCAGCTCCCCCCTAAACTATGGCTACACCTTC
NA	TRBV25-1	TRBD1	17	TRBJ2-6	CASSESQGANGANVLTF	TGTGCCAGCAGTGAATCCCAGGGGGCGAATGGGGCCAACGTCCTGACTTTC
few	TRBV5-6	NA	13	TRBJ1-5	CASSSETYQPQHF	TGTGCCAGCAGTTCCGAAACTTATCAGCCCCAGCATTTT
many	TRBV12-3/TRBV12-4	NA	13	TRBJ2-7	CASSLNLGGEQYF	TGTGCCAGCAGTTTAAATCTAGGAGGCGAGCAGTACTTC
few	TRBV12-3/TRBV12-4	TRBD1	13	TRBJ2-7	CASSRTGSYEQYF	TGTGCCAGCAGCCGGACAGGCTCCTACGAGCAGTACTTC
NA	TRBV4-1	NA	14	TRBJ2-3	CASSRGASTDTQYF	TGCGCCAGCAGCCGGGGAGCTAGCACAGATACGCAGTATTTT
NA	TRBV30	NA	12	TRBJ1-3	CAWSVVRTTIYF	TGTGCCTGGAGTGTAGTGCGGACCACCATATATTTT
NA	TRBV20-1	TRBD1	13	TRBJ1-1	CSAKDRGLTEAFF	TGCAGTGCCAAAGACAGGGGGCTCACTGAAGCTTTCTTT
NA	TRBV6-5	NA	15	TRBJ2-1	CASNSGEPRGNEQFF	TGTGCCAGCAACTCGGGGGAGCCGCGCGGGAATGAGCAGTTCTTC
many	TRBV7-9	NA	16	TRBJ2-1	CASSRGPQGRRNEQFF	TGTGCCAGCAGCAGGGGCCCCCAGGGACGTCGGAATGAGCAGTTCTTC
NA	TRBV24-1	NA	14	TRBJ2-3	CATSVGQGTDTQYF	TGTGCCACCAGCGTCGGGCAGGGCACAGATACGCAGTATTTT
NA	TRBV18	NA	15	TRBJ1-3	CASSPPYYSGNTIYF	TGTGCCAGCTCACCACCCTACTACTCTGGAAACACCATATATTTT
few	TRBV3-1	TRBD1	15	TRBJ1-4	CASSLGQGLNEKLFF	TGTGCCAGCAGCCTCGGACAGGGCCTTAATGAAAAACTGTTTTTT
NA	TRBV12-3/TRBV12-4	NA	13	TRBJ2-3	CASSSQSTDTQYF	TGTGCCAGCTCTAGCCAAAGCACAGATACGCAGTATTTT
NA	TRBV29-1	NA	12	TRBJ1-2	CSAQESGYGYTF	TGCAGCGCCCAAGAGTCAGGGTATGGCTACACCTTC
NA	TRBV5-1	TRBD2	16	TRBJ2-5	CASSPLVSSGQETQYF	TGCGCCAGCAGCCCGCTAGTTTCTAGCGGCCAAGAGACCCAGTACTTC
few	TRBV7-2	NA	13	TRBJ1-3	CASSYRDTRTIYF	TGTGCCAGCAGCTACCGGGACACCCGCACCATATATTTT
few	TRBV9	NA	16	TRBJ1-6	CASSVGSGPGDSPLHF	TGTGCCAGCAGCGTAGGGTCTGGTCCGGGGGATTCACCCCTCCACTTT
NA	TRBV7-2	NA	15	TRBJ2-1	CASTQGGNSYNEQFF	TGTGCCAGCACCCAGGGGGGGAATTCCTACAATGAGCAGTTCTTC
few	TRBV13	TRBD1	15	TRBJ2-1	CASSSQGARGNEQFF	TGTGCCAGCAGCTCTCAGGGGGCGCGGGGCAATGAGCAGTTCTTC
NA	TRBV7-2	TRBD2	16	TRBJ2-2	CASSLGGRGITGELFF	TGTGCCAGCAGCCTGGGCGGGCGGGGGATCACCGGGGAGCTGTTTTTT
few	TRBV4-3	NA	15	TRBJ1-1	CASSQGGTLGTEAFF	TGCGCCAGCAGCCAAGGGGGAACTTTGGGAACTGAAGCTTTCTTT
few	TRBV18	NA	18	TRBJ1-2	CASSPIPMGFAVNYGYTF	TGTGCCAGCTCACCGATACCCATGGGATTTGCGGTTAACTATGGCTACACCTTC
NA	TRBV2	NA	19	TRBJ1-3	CASSEVGRRVADSGNTIYF	TGTGCCAGCAGTGAGGTTGGTCGTCGAGTGGCAGACTCTGGAAACACCATATATTTT
once	TRBV24-1	NA	10	TRBJ2-1	CATRYNEQFF	TGTGCCACCAGATACAATGAGCAGTTCTTC
few	TRBV20-1	NA	12	TRBJ1-2	CSATLGREGYTF	TGCAGTGCTACTCTTGGTCGAGAAGGCTACACCTTC
NA	TRBV18	NA	12	TRBJ2-3	CASSRGKDTQYF	TGTGCCAGCTCACGGGGTAAAGATACGCAGTATTTT
few	TRBV7-9	NA	14	TRBJ1-4	CASSPRMNNEKLFF	TGTGCCAGCAGCCCGAGGATGAATAATGAAAAACTGTTTTTT
NA	TRBV6-5	TRBD1	16	TRBJ2-7	CASSYSTTGTMDEQYF	TGTGCCAGCAGTTACTCTACGACAGGGACGATGGACGAGCAGTACTTC
once	TRBV5-1	NA	15	TRBJ2-7	CASSLAAGETGEQYF	TGCGCCAGCAGCTTGGCTGCAGGAGAGACAGGCGAGCAGTACTTC
NA	TRBV12-3/TRBV12-4	NA	14	TRBJ1-2	CASRTDYSSYGYTF	TGTGCCAGCAGGACAGACTACAGCTCCTATGGCTACACCTTC
few	TRBV20-1	NA	10	TRBJ2-3	CSAPKGTQYF	TGCAGTGCCCCTAAGGGTACGCAGTATTTT
few	TRBV6-6	NA	14	TRBJ1-2	CASSYFPEQDGYTF	TGTGCCAGCAGTTACTTCCCTGAGCAGGATGGCTACACCTTC
NA	TRBV12-3/TRBV12-4	TRBD1	14	TRBJ1-1	CASSRQGLNTEAFF	TGTGCCAGCAGTCGACAGGGCTTGAACACTGAAGCTTTCTTT
few	TRBV9	NA	16	TRBJ2-1	CASSYPLAGPVDEQFF	TGTGCCAGCAGTTATCCTCTGGCGGGACCGGTCGATGAGCAGTTCTTC
few	TRBV9	NA	14	TRBJ2-5	CASSYGTGQETQYF	TGTGCCAGCAGCTACGGGACGGGACAAGAGACCCAGTACTTC
few	TRBV7-3	NA	15	TRBJ2-2	CASSFWGPQGGELFF	TGTGCCAGCAGCTTTTGGGGGCCCCAAGGCGGGGAGCTGTTTTTT
few	TRBV4-3	TRBD2	16	TRBJ2-1	CASSQGLAGPYNEQFF	TGCGCCAGCAGCCAGGGACTAGCGGGCCCCTACAATGAGCAGTTCTTC
NA	TRBV10-3	NA	11	TRBJ2-5	CAIRVQETQYF	TGTGCCATCAGGGTACAAGAGACCCAGTACTTC
NA	TRBV7-9	TRBD1	16	TRBJ1-1	CASSLRTGGADTEAFF	TGTGCCAGCAGCTTAAGGACAGGGGGCGCCGACACTGAAGCTTTCTTT
few	TRBV4-1	NA	14	TRBJ1-1	CASSQGSPLSEAFF	TGCGCCAGCAGCCAAGGGTCTCCGCTTTCTGAAGCTTTCTTT
many	TRBV5-1	TRBD1	15	TRBJ2-7	CASSPEGTGTHEQYF	TGCGCCAGCAGCCCGGAAGGGACAGGGACCCACGAGCAGTACTTC